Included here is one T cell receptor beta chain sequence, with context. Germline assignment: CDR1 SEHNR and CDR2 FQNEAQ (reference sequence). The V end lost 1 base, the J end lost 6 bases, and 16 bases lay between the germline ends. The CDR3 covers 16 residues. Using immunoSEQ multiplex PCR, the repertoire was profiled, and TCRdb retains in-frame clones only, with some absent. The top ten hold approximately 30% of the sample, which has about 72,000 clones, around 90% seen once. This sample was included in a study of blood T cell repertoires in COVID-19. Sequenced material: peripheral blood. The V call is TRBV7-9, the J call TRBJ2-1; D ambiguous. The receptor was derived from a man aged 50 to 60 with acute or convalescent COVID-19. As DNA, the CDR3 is TGTGCCAGCAGCTTAGGATGGCAGTTCCAGTCCAATGAGCAGTTCTTC. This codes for CASSLGWQFQSNEQFF.